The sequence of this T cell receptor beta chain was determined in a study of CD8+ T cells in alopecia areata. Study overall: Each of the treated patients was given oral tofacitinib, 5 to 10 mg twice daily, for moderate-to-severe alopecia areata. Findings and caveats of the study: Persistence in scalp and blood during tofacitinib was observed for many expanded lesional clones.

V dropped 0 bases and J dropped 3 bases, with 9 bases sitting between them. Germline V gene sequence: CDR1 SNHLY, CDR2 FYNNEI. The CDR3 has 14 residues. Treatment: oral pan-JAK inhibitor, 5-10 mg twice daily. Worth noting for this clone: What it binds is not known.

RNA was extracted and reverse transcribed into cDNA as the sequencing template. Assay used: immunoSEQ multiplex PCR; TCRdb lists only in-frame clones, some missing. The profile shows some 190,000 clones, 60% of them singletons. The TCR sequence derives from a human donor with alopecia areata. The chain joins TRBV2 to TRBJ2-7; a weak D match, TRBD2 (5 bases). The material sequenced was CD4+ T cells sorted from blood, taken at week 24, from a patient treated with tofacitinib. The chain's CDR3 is CASSEARVVYEQYF. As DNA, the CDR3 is TGTGCCAGCAGTGAAGCGAGGGTAGTCTACGAGCAGTACTTC.